The following is a T cell receptor (beta chain) sequence with its context. Assay: immunoSEQ multiplex PCR; the TCRdb copy retains only in-frame clones and omits some. The sample shows 150,000 to 200,000 clones, about 77% of them seen only once. The data originate from a study of blood T cell repertoires in COVID-19. Deletions cut 6 bases from V and 6 bases from J, with 17 bases between. The germline V gene encodes CDR1 MNHEY and CDR2 SVGEGT. This CDR3 comprises 14 residues. The chain has TRBV6-2 or TRBV6-3 and TRBJ1-1; TRBD1 might be the D (6 bases). The receptor was derived from a woman aged 50 to 60 with acute COVID-19. The sample comprised PBMCs or T cells enriched from blood (not recorded which). CDR3 nucleotide sequence: TGTGCCAGCAGCCAAGCTGGACAGTCCCCTGAAGCTTTCTTT. Its translation is CASSQAGQSPEAFF.